These T cell receptor beta chains were read from a single sample in a study of blood T cell repertoires in COVID-19. Assay: immunoSEQ multiplex PCR; the TCRdb copy retains only in-frame clones and omits some. Among approximately 220,000 clones, roughly 84% were seen once, and the ten largest hold 6.8%. The sequenced sample was PBMCs or T cells enriched from blood (not recorded which). The receptors were sampled from a woman aged 35 to 49 who had recovered from COVID-19. Each CDR3 is given with its conserved first and last residue. A D gene is named only where the DNA matches it firmly. Clone size, where shown, is once, few, many, or a class for clones that have expanded.

abundance,j_gene,d_gene,v_gene,CDR3nt,CDR3aa
NA,TRBJ1-5,TRBD1,TRBV18,TGTGCCAGCTCACAAGGGACAGGGGGCGATCAGCCCCAGCATTTT,CASSQGTGGDQPQHF
NA,TRBJ1-5,NA,TRBV10-3,TGTGCCATCAGTGACTTTACGGAGCCCCAGCATTTT,CAISDFTEPQHF
NA,TRBJ2-1,TRBD2,TRBV5-1,TGCGCCAGCAGCTTTGAACTAGCGGGAGAGGGTGAGCAGTTCTTC,CASSFELAGEGEQFF
NA,TRBJ2-1,NA,TRBV5-1,TGCGCCAGCAGCTTTGGGGAGTCCTACAATGAGCAGTTCTTC,CASSFGESYNEQFF
NA,TRBJ2-3,NA,TRBV27,TGTGCCAGCAGTTTAAGTGGGGCCGCGAGGTCAGATACGCAGTATTTT,CASSLSGAARSDTQYF
NA,TRBJ2-5,TRBD1,TRBV5-6,TGTGCCAGCAGCTTGAGGGGGCGGGAGACCCAGTACTTC,CASSLRGRETQYF
NA,TRBJ1-2,NA,TRBV19,TGTGCCACCAAAACCGGGACAACTTATGGCTACACCTTC,CATKTGTTYGYTF
NA,TRBJ2-7,NA,TRBV12-3/TRBV12-4,TGTGCCAGCAGTCTTAACATCAACGAGCAGTACTTC,CASSLNINEQYF
NA,TRBJ1-3,NA,TRBV27,TGTGCCGCCGGGACACCGCCTGGAAACACCATATATTTT,CAAGTPPGNTIYF
NA,TRBJ1-1,NA,TRBV4-2,TGTGCCAGCAGCCAAGGGGGCGTGAACACTGAAGCTTTCTTT,CASSQGGVNTEAFF
few,TRBJ1-1,NA,TRBV7-2,TGTGCCAGCAGCTTAGGGGTTGGGGCGAACACTGAAGCTTTCTTT,CASSLGVGANTEAFF
NA,TRBJ2-1,NA,TRBV5-1,TGCGCCAGCAGCTTGCAGTTCAATGAGCAGTTCTTC,CASSLQFNEQFF
few,TRBJ1-2,NA,TRBV5-1,TGCGCCAGCAGCTTACAGGAAGTAGATGGCTACACCTTC,CASSLQEVDGYTF
NA,TRBJ1-1,NA,TRBV7-8,TGTGCCAGCAGCTTAGCGGCGGGGGGGACTGAAGCTTTCTTT,CASSLAAGGTEAFF
NA,TRBJ1-5,TRBD1,TRBV7-2,TGTGCCAGCAGCCGGGGACAGAACCCCAATCAGCCCCAGCATTTT,CASSRGQNPNQPQHF
NA,TRBJ2-1,NA,TRBV12-5,TGTGCTAGTGGTCCGGACAAGTTCTACAATGAGCAGTTCTTC,CASGPDKFYNEQFF
NA,TRBJ2-3,NA,TRBV5-1,TGCGCCAGCAGAGCGGAAGCTAGCACAGATACGCAGTATTTT,CASRAEASTDTQYF
once,TRBJ2-2,NA,TRBV3-1/TRBV3-2,TGTGCCAGCGATGACGGGAAGAACACCGGGGAGCTGTTTTTT,CASDDGKNTGELFF
NA,TRBJ1-2,NA,TRBV5-4,TGTGCCAGCAGCTTGGCCGGGACTTGGGGCTACACCTTC,CASSLAGTWGYTF
NA,TRBJ1-2,NA,TRBV7-9,TGTGCCAGCAGCTTGTTGGTGGGCATGGGCGAAGGCTACACCTTC,CASSLLVGMGEGYTF
NA,TRBJ2-1,TRBD2,TRBV19,TGTGCCAGTAGTCCGAATAGAGCGGGAGTACGCAATGAGCAGTTCTTC,CASSPNRAGVRNEQFF
NA,TRBJ1-2,NA,TRBV19,TGTGCCAGTAGTTCCAGGTGGGACAAGGGCTACACCTTC,CASSSRWDKGYTF
NA,TRBJ2-2,TRBD1,TRBV29-1,TGCAGCGTTAGGACAGGGCGGACCGGGGAGCTGTTTTTT,CSVRTGRTGELFF
few,TRBJ2-5,TRBD2,TRBV7-9,TGTGCCAGCAGCTTATACGCGACAGCGGGAAAAGAGACCCAGTACTTC,CASSLYATAGKETQYF
NA,TRBJ2-7,TRBD2,TRBV2,TGTGCCAGCAGTGCCGGGACTAGCGGGGTCTACGAGCAGTACTTC,CASSAGTSGVYEQYF
NA,TRBJ2-3,TRBD2,TRBV11-3,TGTGCCAGCACTAGCGGTACCGCCGGCAGCACAGATACGCAGTATTTT,CASTSGTAGSTDTQYF
NA,TRBJ1-3,NA,TRBV5-1,TGCGCCAGCAGCTTGGGGGGCATATCTGGAAACACCATATATTTT,CASSLGGISGNTIYF
NA,TRBJ2-3,TRBD2,TRBV27,TGTGCCAGCAGTTTTAGACCCCTAGCGGGAGGCCTCACAGATACGCAGTATTTT,CASSFRPLAGGLTDTQYF
NA,TRBJ1-5,TRBD1,TRBV27,TGTGCCAGCAGTTTATCGCCACAGGGGGCTAGCAATCAGCCCCAGCATTTT,CASSLSPQGASNQPQHF
NA,TRBJ2-7,TRBD1,TRBV10-3,TGTGCCATCAGTGAGAGTGGACAGGCCCTCACTACGAGGCAGTACTTC,CAISESGQALTTRQYF
NA,TRBJ1-2,TRBD1,TRBV10-2,TGCGCCAGCAGTGAGAGGCAGGGGGCTGGCTATGACTATGGCTACACCTTC,CASSERQGAGYDYGYTF
NA,TRBJ1-6,NA,TRBV10-3,TGTGCCATCAGTGAGCACAGGGATCCCTCACCCCTCCACTTT,CAISEHRDPSPLHF
few,TRBJ2-1,TRBD2,TRBV11-2,TGTGCCAGCAGCCTAGGGACTAGCGGGAGGGAGCCCTACAATGAGCAGTTCTTC,CASSLGTSGREPYNEQFF
few,TRBJ1-2,TRBD1,TRBV30,TGTGCCTGGAGTGGGGGGACGGGACAGATCTATGGCTACACCTTC,CAWSGGTGQIYGYTF
NA,TRBJ2-5,TRBD1,TRBV7-9,TGTGCCAGCAGCTGGACAGGGGAGACCCAGTACTTC,CASSWTGETQYF
NA,TRBJ2-3,TRBD2,TRBV5-1,TGCGCCAGCAGCAGGACTAGCGGGAGGGGTCGAGATACGCAGTATTTT,CASSRTSGRGRDTQYF
NA,TRBJ2-7,TRBD1,TRBV6-5,TGTGCCAGCAGTACTGGGACAGGCACCTACGAGCAGTACTTC,CASSTGTGTYEQYF
NA,TRBJ2-2,TRBD2,TRBV19,TGTGCCAGTAGTTTCACTAGCGGGAGGGTTACCGGGGAGCTGTTTTTT,CASSFTSGRVTGELFF
NA,TRBJ1-1,TRBD1,TRBV2,TGTGCCAGCAGCCCAGAGGGGGCCTACACTGAAGCTTTCTTT,CASSPEGAYTEAFF
NA,TRBJ1-1,NA,TRBV29-1,TGCAGCGTTGTGGGGCTGGACACTGAAGCTTTCTTT,CSVVGLDTEAFF
NA,TRBJ1-1,NA,TRBV5-1,TGCGCCAGCAGCCTCCAGGGGACGGTCAACACTGAAGCTTTCTTT,CASSLQGTVNTEAFF
once,TRBJ2-7,NA,TRBV10-3,TGTGCCGTAGGATCAGGGGCTAGCCCCTACGAGCAGTACTTC,CAVGSGASPYEQYF
NA,TRBJ1-1,TRBD1,TRBV9,TGTGCCAGCAGCGGACAGGGTACTATATATGACACTGAAGCTTTCTTT,CASSGQGTIYDTEAFF
NA,TRBJ1-1,NA,TRBV5-6,TGTGCCAGCAGCCGTGGGGGGTCCGTAGCTTTCTTT,CASSRGGSVAFF
NA,TRBJ2-1,NA,TRBV27,TGTGCCAGCAGTTTAGACTACCGCTCCTACAATGAGCAGTTCTTC,CASSLDYRSYNEQFF
NA,TRBJ1-2,NA,TRBV3-1/TRBV3-2,TGTGCCAGCAGCCAAGATCAAGCTGCCCACTATGGCTACACCTTC,CASSQDQAAHYGYTF
NA,TRBJ1-1,NA,TRBV30,TGTGCCTGGAGTGTATTTTGGGGGCGGACGACTGAAGCTTTCTTT,CAWSVFWGRTTEAFF
NA,TRBJ1-4,TRBD1,TRBV7-6,TGTGCCAGCAGCAACAGACAGGGGGCAGATGAAAAACTGTTTTTT,CASSNRQGADEKLFF
once,TRBJ2-2,NA,TRBV18,TGTGCCAGCTCACCACGGGTAGCACCAAACACCGGGGAGCTGTTTTTT,CASSPRVAPNTGELFF
NA,TRBJ1-6,NA,TRBV20-1,TGCAGTGCTAGTTCGAGCTCCTATAATTCACCCCTCCACTTT,CSASSSSYNSPLHF
NA,TRBJ2-1,NA,TRBV19,TGTGCCAGTAGTCCCGAGGCCAGGGCCTACAATGAGCAGTTCTTC,CASSPEARAYNEQFF
NA,TRBJ1-2,NA,TRBV6-4,TGTGCCAGCAGTGACTCGATGGACGTCCCTGGGAGCTATGGCTACACCTTC,CASSDSMDVPGSYGYTF
NA,TRBJ2-7,TRBD2,TRBV6-2/TRBV6-3,TGTGCCAGCAGTTACTCCCGGACTAGCGGCCTCCCCTACGAGCAGTACTTC,CASSYSRTSGLPYEQYF
NA,TRBJ2-7,TRBD1,TRBV27,TGTGCCAGCAGTGCCTGGGACAGGGGGCGCGAGCAGTACTTC,CASSAWDRGREQYF
NA,TRBJ2-1,TRBD1,TRBV27,TGTGCCAGCAGCCCAACCCGGGACAGGGGAGAGAAGTACAATGAGCAGTTCTTC,CASSPTRDRGEKYNEQFF
NA,TRBJ1-4,NA,TRBV30,TGTGCCTGGAGTGGGCTAGGGAGGGATGAAAAACTGTTTTTT,CAWSGLGRDEKLFF
NA,TRBJ1-4,NA,TRBV27,TGTGCCAGCAGGGAAGCAGGGGCAGCTAATGAAAAACTGTTTTTT,CASREAGAANEKLFF
NA,TRBJ1-1,NA,TRBV5-1,TGCGCCAGCAGCTTGAACGTCGGTGAAGCTTTCTTT,CASSLNVGEAFF
once,TRBJ2-3,NA,TRBV3-1/TRBV3-2,TGTGCCAGCAGCCAAGTTGGCGATACGCAGTATTTT,CASSQVGDTQYF
NA,TRBJ2-1,NA,TRBV5-5,TGTGCCAGCAGCCCTAAGCACAATGAGCAGTTCTTC,CASSPKHNEQFF